What follows are 19 T cell receptor beta chains derived from one specimen sequenced in a study of cytomegalovirus exposure and HLA in healthy donors. Primers: 60 Vbeta forward and 13 Jbeta reverse. Profiling relied on immunoSEQ multiplex PCR, and the TCRdb table lists in-frame clones only, not all of them. The table lists 110,000 to 150,000 clones, with 0.75% to 1% in the top ten. The source material was PBMCs. The receptors come from a male donor in good health and CMV-seronegative.

V and J are TRBV25-1 and TRBJ1-1, with D possibly matching TRBD1 (5 bases). The CDR3 totals 15 residues. The germline gives CDR1 MGHDK, CDR2 SYGVNS. V lost 3 bases and J lost 3, with 14 bases in between. This chain's CDR3 is CASSDSQGSDTEAFF. The CDR3, as DNA: TGTGCCAGCAGTGACTCTCAGGGATCGGACACTGAAGCTTTCTTT.

This chain connects TRBV6-6 to TRBJ2-5; TRBD1 aligns across 7 bases. J gave up 5 bases and V 5 bases, and 2 bases lay outside the gene matches. CDR3 length: 12 residues. Germline V CDR1 and CDR2: MNHNY, SVGAGI (reference sequence). In DNA form, the CDR3 reads TGTGCCAGCAGTGGGACAGTGGAGACCCAGTACTTC. It encodes CASSGTVETQYF.

This sequence joins TRBV29-1 and TRBJ1-3; D possibly corresponds to TRBD1 (5 bases). CDR1 SQVTM and CDR2 ANQGSEA come from the germline V gene. CDR3 size: 12 residues. V shed 4 bases and J shed 2 bases, with 6 bases lying between them. The CDR3 DNA is TGCAGCGTTGGGGGGGCTGGAAACACCATATATTTT. It encodes CSVGGAGNTIYF.

The chain couples TRBV2 to TRBJ1-5; unclear D gene. CDR1 is SNHLY and CDR2 is FYNNEI in the germline V gene. This CDR3 spans 14 amino acids. Trimming cost V 3 bases and J 6 bases, with 12 bases left between them. CDR3 loop: CASSDQIFGQPQHF. Written as DNA, the CDR3 is TGTGCCAGCAGTGACCAAATTTTCGGTCAGCCCCAGCATTTT.

The chain has TRBV20-1 and TRBJ2-3; tentative D call: TRBD1 (5 bases). Germline V lookup: CDR1 DFQATT, CDR2 SNEGSKA (reference sequence). Trimming took off 5 bases at V and 5 bases at J, with 8 bases between the two ends. This CDR3 comprises 11 residues. Here the CDR3 DNA reads TGCAGTGCTGACGGACAAGATACGCAGTATTTT. Translated: CSADGQDTQYF.

This rearrangement joins TRBV9 to TRBJ2-3; D is perhaps TRBD1 (5 bases). Germline CDR1 is SGDLS and CDR2 is YYNGEE. The CDR3 sequence is 12 residues long. With 5 bases removed from V and 6 bases from J, the gap between germline ends came to 10 bases. CDR3 sequence reads: CASRGVGDTQYF. Here the CDR3 DNA reads TGTGCCAGCAGAGGGGTCGGGGATACGCAGTATTTT.

This chain's CDR3 is CASSGTSGTDTQYF. CDR3 nucleotide sequence: TGTGCCAGCAGTGGGACTAGCGGGACAGATACGCAGTATTTT. The chain couples TRBV6-4 to TRBJ2-3; 11 bases align to TRBD2. This CDR3 has 14 amino acids. Germline-derived CDR1 and CDR2 are MRHNA and SNTAGT. V gave up 4 bases and J gave up 3 bases; unmatched junction bases: 0.

The CDR3 coding sequence is TGTGCCTGGGTCGGACAGGGAGACACTGAAGCTTTCTTT. It translates to CAWVGQGDTEAFF. J is TRBJ1-1 and V is TRBV30; 8 bases align to TRBD1. The CDR3 loop spans 13 amino acids. J lost 3 bases, V lost 5 bases, and 5 bases had no gene match. Germline CDR1 and CDR2: GTSNPN and SVGIG (reference sequence).

This rearrangement joins TRBV5-5 to TRBJ2-7, with 10 positions matching TRBD2. V shed 0 bases and J 5 bases; nucleotides not matched to a gene: 5. The germline CDR1 and CDR2 sequences are SGHKS and YYEKEE (reference sequence). CDR3 length: 15 amino acids. The CDR3 DNA follows: TGTGCCAGCAGCTTGGAGAGCGGGAGGGTCAACGAGCAGTACTTC. Encoded protein: CASSLESGRVNEQYF.

The chain joins TRBV7-3 to TRBJ2-5, with D tentatively TRBD2 (7 bases). CDR1 and CDR2 (germline): SGHTA, FQGTGA. The CDR3 is 15 amino acids. V lost 2 bases and J lost 5, with 15 bases in between. This chain's CDR3 is CASSLGGGPLETQYF. For the CDR3, the DNA is TGTGCCAGCAGCTTAGGGGGGGGGCCCTTGGAGACCCAGTACTTC.

V is TRBV2 and J is TRBJ1-3; 8 bases align to TRBD1. V lost 10 bases, J lost 1 base, and 15 bases stayed unmatched. The germline V gene has CDR1 SNHLY and CDR2 FYNNEI. The CDR3 has 17 amino acids. CDR3: CATQDRAPLGSGNTIYF. Written as DNA, the CDR3 is TGTGCCACACAGGACAGGGCACCCTTAGGGTCTGGAAACACCATATATTTT.

The rearrangement links TRBV4-2 to TRBJ2-5; 8 bases are shared with TRBD2. Per germline, CDR1 LGHNA and CDR2 YNFKEQ. The CDR3 runs to 16 residues. The ends lost 6 bases at V and 3 bases at J; junction bases unmatched: 12. CDR3: CASSYRAGGIEETQYF. CDR3 DNA sequence: TGTGCCAGCAGTTACCGGGCGGGGGGAATTGAAGAGACCCAGTACTTC.

The rearrangement uses TRBV28 and TRBJ2-7, with 8 nucleotides matching TRBD2. CDR1 and CDR2 from the germline V gene are MDHEN and SYDVKM. The CDR3 runs to 19 residues. The V and J ends lost 7 bases and 2 bases, in that order; junction bases with no gene match: 22. Here the CDR3 reads CASTSGGDGQVISAYEQYF. In nucleotides, the CDR3 is TGTGCCAGCACCTCCGGGGGGGACGGGCAGGTTATCTCGGCCTACGAGCAGTACTTC.

The chain employs TRBV12-5 and TRBJ1-1; 9 bases agree with TRBD1. The CDR3 runs 15 residues. V was pared by 3 bases and J by 4 bases, with 6 bases of the junction left unmatched. Germline CDR1 reads LGHNT; CDR2 reads FRNRAP. CDR3 sequence: CASGFHATGGTEAFF. The CDR3 DNA follows: TGTGCTAGTGGTTTCCACGCGACAGGGGGCACTGAAGCTTTCTTT.

V and J are TRBV30 and TRBJ1-2; weak D call: TRBD1 (5 bases). Germline V CDR1 and CDR2: GTSNPN, SVGIG (reference sequence). Trimming pared 2 bases from V and 1 base from J, leaving 17 bases between. CDR3 length: 16 amino acids. This CDR3 is CAWSTPRADNNYGYTF. The CDR3 nucleotides are TGTGCCTGGAGTACCCCCAGGGCCGATAATAACTATGGCTACACCTTC.

The V and J genes are TRBV5-1 and TRBJ2-7, with D possibly TRBD2 on 5 matching bases. Trimming pared 0 bases from V and 3 bases from J, leaving 13 bases between. The germline gives CDR1 SGHRS, CDR2 YFSETQ. The CDR3 consists of 15 residues. Here the CDR3 DNA reads TGCGCCAGCAGCTTGGGGTCAGGACTCGACTACGAGCAGTACTTC. It encodes CASSLGSGLDYEQYF.

This rearrangement joins TRBV28 to TRBJ2-7; TRBD2 might be the D (5 bases). Germline V gene sequence: CDR1 MDHEN, CDR2 SYDVKM. This CDR3 spans 16 amino acids. Deletions cut 3 bases from V and 0 bases from J, with 15 bases between. The CDR3 reads CASSLPTIPLSYEQYF. As DNA, the CDR3 is TGTGCCAGCAGTTTGCCGACTATACCCCTCTCCTACGAGCAGTACTTC.

The chain joins TRBV7-9 to TRBJ1-1, with a tentative D call TRBD1 (5 bases). Germline V CDR1 and CDR2: SEHNR, FQNEAQ (reference sequence). This CDR3 has 13 residues. Trimming pared 0 bases from V and 6 bases from J, leaving 8 bases between. The CDR3, as DNA: TGTGCCAGCAGCTTAGCAGGGGAGGCTGAAGCTTTCTTT. It yields the protein CASSLAGEAEAFF. The full variable domain, its missing parts supplied by reference TRBV7-9 and TRBJ1-1, is DTGVSQNPRHKITKRGQNVTFRCDPISEHNRLYWYRQTLGQGPEFLTYFQNEAQLEKSRLLSDRFSAERPKGSFSTLEIQRTEQGDSAMYLCASSLAGEAEAFFGQGTRLTVV.

The chain has TRBV6-5 and TRBJ2-2; D may be TRBD2 (5 bases). CDR3 size: 14 residues. Germline assignment: CDR1 MNHEY and CDR2 SVGAGI. The germline V and J ends were trimmed by 7 bases and 7 bases, with 16 bases remaining between them. The DNA of the CDR3 is TGTGCCAGCACCCAAGAGAGGGAGCTCGGGGAGCTGTTTTTT. This codes for CASTQERELGELFF.